One sample yielded the 27 T cell receptor beta chains listed below, sequenced in a study of STAT3 mutations in large granular lymphocyte leukemia. Study conclusions and caveats: At least one immunodominant TCR beta clonotype appeared in every T-cell large granular lymphocyte leukemia patient.

The repertoire was sequenced with immunoSEQ multiplex PCR; TCRdb's copy has only in-frame clones and lacks some. The sample lists fewer than 20,000 clones, approximately 84% occurring once. These receptors' targets are unknown. Material: peripheral blood mononuclear cells. The origin of the receptors is a man over 45 with T-cell large granular lymphocyte leukemia. Some clones in this sample may be carry-over from other donors' samples.

The chain recombines TRBV11-3 with TRBJ2-1; 7 bases agree with TRBD1. Trimming took 4 bases from V and 7 from J; bases not matched to a gene: 1. CDR1 and CDR2 (germline): SGHNT, YENEEA. CDR3 length: 12 residues. The CDR3 coding sequence is TGTGCCAGCAGCTCAGGGGGTAATGAGCAGTTCTTC. Protein: CASSSGGNEQFF.

This sequence joins TRBV7-9 and TRBJ2-3, with 14 bases fitting TRBD2. The CDR3 loop spans 15 amino acids. CDR1 and CDR2 (germline): SEHNR, FQNEAQ (reference sequence). With 3 bases clipped from V and 8 bases from J, the junction kept 4 bases outside the gene matches. CDR3 amino acids: CASSLGLAGAVTQYF. The CDR3 nucleotides are TGTGCCAGCAGCTTGGGACTAGCGGGAGCCGTTACGCAGTATTTT.

This chain connects TRBV7-9 to TRBJ1-5; weak D call: TRBD1 (5 bases). The CDR3 runs 13 residues. Germline V gene lookup returns CDR1 SEHNR and CDR2 FQNEAQ (reference sequence). Deletions cut 5 bases from V and 5 bases from J, with 10 bases between. This chain's CDR3 is CASSPGGDQPQHF. The CDR3 DNA is TGTGCCAGCAGCCCCGGGGGGGATCAGCCCCAGCATTTT.

V usage is TRBV23-1 and J usage is TRBJ1-1; 8 nucleotides line up with TRBD1. TRBV23-1 is classed as an ORF, of uncertain function. The CDR3 extends over 17 amino acids. The junction had 15 bases not matched to a gene; V was cut back by 4 bases and J by 5 bases. The CDR3 reads CASSRSSAGTGRTEAFF. Written as DNA, the CDR3 is TGCGCCAGCAGTCGCTCCTCGGCCGGGACAGGCCGTACTGAAGCTTTCTTT.

The rearrangement joins TRBV5-1 to TRBJ1-3; D is unresolved. CDR3 length equals 14 residues. Trimming took off 4 bases at V and 1 base at J, with 9 bases between the two ends. Per the germline V gene, CDR1 is SGHRS and CDR2 is YFSETQ. This CDR3 reads CASSPTGSGNTIYF. The CDR3 DNA is TGCGCCAGCAGCCCAACCGGATCTGGAAACACCATATATTTT.

This sequence joins TRBV5-1 and TRBJ2-2; D ambiguous. Germline V gene lookup returns CDR1 SGHRS and CDR2 YFSETQ. The CDR3 runs to 16 residues. V gave up 1 base and J gave up 0 bases, with 10 bases separating them. CDR3 sequence (DNA): TGCGCCAGCAGCTTGAGGGAAAATGCGAACACCGGGGAGCTGTTTTTT. Translation: CASSLRENANTGELFF.

The chain has TRBV5-8 and TRBJ1-2; 8 bases are a match to TRBD1. The ends lost 4 bases at V and 11 bases at J; junction bases unmatched: 16. The CDR3 consists of 15 residues. Germline values: CDR1 SGHTS, CDR2 YDEGEE. The CDR3 DNA sequence: TGTGCCAGCAGCCCGTTCGGACAGGGAACTTTGGTTTACACCTTC. Protein sequence: CASSPFGQGTLVYTF.

The CDR3 sequence is CASSWTTDTQYF. The CDR3 DNA sequence: TGTGCCAGCAGTTGGACCACAGATACGCAGTATTTT. The chain is built from TRBV28 and TRBJ2-3; no reliable D call. This CDR3 spans 12 amino acids. V was pared by 4 bases and J by 2 bases, with 4 bases between. Germline V lookup: CDR1 MDHEN, CDR2 SYDVKM.

The chain carries TRBV10-3 and TRBJ1-1; D perhaps matches TRBD1 (5 bases). Germline CDR1 and CDR2: ENHRY and SYGVKD. The length of the CDR3 is 13 residues. Between the trimmed V and J ends, which lost 6 bases and 5 bases, there was a span of 13 bases. The CDR3 reads CAIRRDLGTEAFF. In DNA, the CDR3 is TGTGCCATCAGGCGGGACCTCGGAACTGAAGCTTTCTTT.

This chain joins TRBV5-1 and TRBJ2-3; 13 bases fit TRBD2. There are 16 residues in the CDR3. Losses at the gene ends were 4 bases for V and 4 bases for J; bases not matched to a gene: 6. Per the germline V gene, CDR1 is SGHRS and CDR2 is YFSETQ. The DNA of the CDR3 is TGCGCCAGCAGCCTTCGGACTAGCGGGGGACCAGATACGCAGTATTTT. Amino acid sequence: CASSLRTSGGPDTQYF. Full variable domain (outside the CDR3, taken from reference TRBV5-1 and TRBJ2-3): KAGVTQTPRYLIKTRGQQVTLSCSPISGHRSVSWYQQTPGQGLQFLFEYFSETQRNKGNFPGRFSGRQFSNSRSEMNVSTLELGDSALYLCASSLRTSGGPDTQYFGPGTRLTVL.

The chain couples TRBV18 to TRBJ1-5; D gene ambiguous. CDR3 size: 15 residues. Germline CDR1 is KGHSH and CDR2 is LQKENI. V lost 3 bases and J lost 3, with 12 bases in between. The CDR3 spells CASSPAGHSNQPQHF. In DNA, the CDR3 is TGTGCCAGCTCACCGGCAGGCCATTCCAATCAGCCCCAGCATTTT.

The V gene is TRBV29-1, the J gene TRBJ2-3; 7 bases match TRBD2. The germline V gene encodes CDR1 SQVTM and CDR2 ANQGSEA. There are 14 residues in the CDR3. Trimming took 4 bases from V and 2 from J; bases not matched to a gene: 6. The DNA of the CDR3 is TGCAGCGTTGTCTGGGGGAGGGCCACAGATACGCAGTATTTT. Protein product: CSVVWGRATDTQYF.

This clone was observed once. The chain is built from TRBV7-2 and TRBJ2-3; the D is unclear. The CDR3 length is 14 residues. Trimming stripped 1 base from V and 2 bases from J, with 7 bases between. Germline values: CDR1 SGHTA, CDR2 FQGNSA. The CDR3 protein is CASSLDGPTDTQYF. The CDR3 nucleotides read TGTGCCAGCAGCTTAGATGGGCCCACAGATACGCAGTATTTT.

In DNA, the CDR3 is TGCGCCAGCAGCTTGAGGACTACCCCCTACGAGCAGTACTTC. It specifies CASSLRTTPYEQYF. This chain connects TRBV5-1 to TRBJ2-7, with D perhaps TRBD2 (6 bases). The CDR3 runs 14 residues. The V gene lost 1 base and the J gene lost 2 bases, with 10 bases spanning the gap. The germline gives CDR1 SGHRS, CDR2 YFSETQ.

V and J are TRBV7-9 and TRBJ2-7; no reliable D call. Per the germline V gene, CDR1 is SEHNR and CDR2 is FQNEAQ (reference sequence). The CDR3 is 11 residues long. The V gene lost 5 bases and the J gene lost 3 bases, with 5 bases spanning the gap. CDR3: CASSPSYEQYF. In DNA, the CDR3 is TGTGCCAGCAGCCCTAGCTACGAGCAGTACTTC.

This clone was recorded once. V and J are TRBV20-1 and TRBJ2-7; D possibly corresponds to TRBD1 (5 bases). The germline V and J ends were trimmed by 5 bases and 3 bases, with 8 bases remaining between them. CDR3 length equals 11 residues. CDR1 and CDR2 (germline): DFQATT, SNEGSKA (reference sequence). The DNA for the CDR3 is TGCAGTGCTTCACAGGACTACGAGCAGTACTTC. It yields the protein CSASQDYEQYF.

The sample holds one count of this clone. V is TRBV5-1 and J is TRBJ2-1, with D unresolved. This CDR3 is built from 11 residues. V gave up 6 bases and J gave up 7 bases, with 8 bases separating them. The germline CDR1 and CDR2 sequences are SGHRS and YFSETQ. CDR3 protein: CASTRGNEQFF. CDR3 in DNA: TGCGCCAGCACCCGCGGTAATGAGCAGTTCTTC.

The chain joins TRBV5-1 to TRBJ1-1; D gene uncertain. V lost 4 bases and J 4 bases, leaving 14 bases between the germline ends. Germline V gene sequence: CDR1 SGHRS, CDR2 YFSETQ. CDR3 length equals 14 residues. The CDR3 DNA is TGCGCCAGCAGCATTAAGGTGGGGAGCACTGAAGCTTTCTTT. Its translation: CASSIKVGSTEAFF. Full variable domain (rest looked up from reference TRBV5-1 and TRBJ1-1): KAGVTQTPRYLIKTRGQQVTLSCSPISGHRSVSWYQQTPGQGLQFLFEYFSETQRNKGNFPGRFSGRQFSNSRSEMNVSTLELGDSALYLCASSIKVGSTEAFFGQGTRLTVV.

The chain recombines TRBV29-1 with TRBJ2-3, with D hard to call. Germline V gene sequence: CDR1 SQVTM, CDR2 ANQGSEA. The CDR3 sequence is 13 residues long. With 8 bases removed from V and 3 bases from J, the gap between germline ends came to 15 bases. The CDR3 nucleotides read TGCAGCCTGAGGCTTTTAGATACAGATACGCAGTATTTT. Translation: CSLRLLDTDTQYF.

The chain couples TRBV30 to TRBJ2-1, with 15 bases matching TRBD2. The germline CDR1 and CDR2 sequences are GTSNPN and SVGIG (reference sequence). The ends lost 5 bases at V and 7 bases at J; junction bases unmatched: 6. This CDR3 has 15 residues. The DNA of the CDR3 is TGTGCCTGGGTAGGACTAGCGGGAGGGTTTAATGAGCAGTTCTTC. Translating gives CAWVGLAGGFNEQFF.

The V and J genes are TRBV30 and TRBJ1-2, with D perhaps TRBD1 (6 bases). V was shortened by 5 bases and J by 8 bases, with 18 bases between the two germline ends. The CDR3 is 13 residues long. Germline V lookup: CDR1 GTSNPN, CDR2 SVGIG (reference sequence). As DNA, the CDR3 is TGTGCCTGGCGCCATCTACAGGGCCGGGGCTACACCTTC. It encodes CAWRHLQGRGYTF.

The chain joins TRBV12-5 to TRBJ2-3; 11 bases are a match to TRBD1. The CDR3 runs 15 residues. V lost 6 bases and J lost 8; bases outside the gene matches: 10. Germline CDR1 and CDR2: LGHNT and FRNRAP. CDR3 DNA sequence: TGTGCTAGTGGATCGGGACAGGGGGGACCAGGTACGCAGTATTTT. Translation: CASGSGQGGPGTQYF.

This clone was counted only a few times. The rearrangement links TRBV18 to TRBJ1-6; 7 bases map to TRBD1. The CDR3 length is 13 residues. The trim removed 4 bases at V and 9 bases at J, leaving 3 bases unmatched. Germline assignment: CDR1 KGHSH and CDR2 LQKENI. The CDR3 bases are TGTGCCAGCTCACGACAGGGAAGTTCACCCCTCCACTTT. This sequence encodes CASSRQGSSPLHF.

The rearrangement uses TRBV5-1 and TRBJ2-1; D may match TRBD1 or TRBD2 (6 bases each). The CDR3 loop spans 15 amino acids. Trimming shortened V by 4 bases and J by 6 bases, and 17 bases separated the two germline ends. Germline V lookup: CDR1 SGHRS, CDR2 YFSETQ. As DNA, the CDR3 is TGCGCCAGCAGCCGAGCCACAGGGAGGCGCAATGAGCAGTTCTTC. This codes for CASSRATGRRNEQFF.

This clone was counted a few times. The chain combines TRBV5-8 with TRBJ2-1; maybe TRBD2 (6 bases). This CDR3 has 12 residues. Per the germline V gene, CDR1 is SGHTS and CDR2 is YDEGEE. V lost 5 bases to trimming and J lost 6 bases, with 9 bases between them. CDR3 DNA: TGTGCCAGCAGGTCACTAGCCAATGAGCAGTTCTTC. As protein: CASRSLANEQFF.

This clone was seen only a few times. The rearrangement links TRBV15 to TRBJ2-7, with a weak D call TRBD2 (5 bases). V was shortened by 5 bases and J by 0 bases, with 17 bases between the two germline ends. The CDR3 totals 16 residues. CDR1 LNHNV and CDR2 YYDKDF come from the germline V gene (reference sequence). CDR3 sequence (DNA): TGTGCCACCAGCTACCTGGGAGCGGACCTCTCCTACGAGCAGTACTTC. Residues: CATSYLGADLSYEQYF.

This chain links TRBV21-1 with TRBJ2-7. TRBV21-1 is tagged as a pseudogene. The CDR3 runs to 10 residues. CDR3 amino acids: CASSSYEQYF. The CDR3 DNA sequence: TGTGCCAGCAGCTCCTACGAGCAGTACTTC.